This T cell receptor beta chain came from a study of PD-L1 blockade in urothelial cancer. This table comes from immunoSEQ multiplex PCR, and its TCRdb copy is limited to in-frame clones, with some not included. Altogether under 90,000 clones are present, 90% to 95% being singletons, with the ten largest covering 8% to 10%. From germline, CDR1 is MNHEY and CDR2 SVGAGI. V lost 5 bases to trimming and J lost 9 bases, with 11 bases between them. The CDR3 runs to 13 residues. The chain uses TRBV6-5 and TRBJ1-6; D might be TRBD1 (6 bases). The sequencing here drew on PBMCs, taken around atezolizumab (anti-PD-L1) treatment. This sequence was found in a man in his fifties or sixties with urothelial cancer. The CDR3 protein is CASSTGLRSPLHF. In nucleotides, the CDR3 is TGTGCCAGCAGTACAGGGTTGCGTTCACCCCTCCACTTT.